This TCR beta chain is from a study of cytomegalovirus exposure and HLA in healthy donors. These donors counted as nominally healthy when sampled, but unrecorded immune exposures were likely. 60 Vbeta and 13 Jbeta primers were used in PCR. The protocol was immunoSEQ multiplex PCR, while the TCRdb copy is restricted to in-frame clones and leaves out a portion. This sample has around 200,000 clones, with 75% to 85% found just once. Comment on this clone: Its antigen remains unknown.

The length of the CDR3 is 14 residues. Trimming stripped 6 bases from V and 0 bases from J, with 11 bases between. The germline V gene has CDR1 SGHNT and CDR2 YENEEA. Study-level findings and limits: Highest at DRB1 and lowest at HLA-C, TCR association rates differed among HLA loci in a later analysis. Fewer N-insertions (relative to the approximately 670-donor mean) were reportedly seen in an Asian-associated ancestry cluster in a later analysis.

This rearrangement joins TRBV11-3 to TRBJ1-2; D is undetermined. The receptor was isolated from a girl aged 2 to 9 in good health and CMV-seropositive. The specimen sequenced was PBMCs. The DNA of the CDR3 is TGTGCCAGCAGGGGTGGAGGGACTAACTATGGCTACACCTTC. The encoded protein is CASRGGGTNYGYTF.